This T cell receptor (beta chain) was found in a study of Graves' ophthalmopathy and Graves' hyperthyroidism. With termini counted, the CDR3 has 9 amino acids. CDR1 and CDR2 from the germline V gene are SQVTM and ANQGSEA. Remarks on this clonotype: The CDR3 does not close with the conserved phenylalanine or tryptophan, likely indicating a read error. It is unclear where the CDR3 begins or ends on the DNA, so no DNA is shown, and the CDR3 is as TCRdb lists it.

RNA transcripts served as template for amplifying TCR beta CDR3 sequences. HTBI primers served in a first-round RT-PCR, which a second-round multiplex PCR followed. TCRdb reprocessed the multiplex PCR reads with MiXCR, giving one entry per CDR3 protein. Among about 1.1 million distinct CDR3 sequences, roughly two fifths were seen once, and the ten largest hold 11%. The chain employs TRBV29-1 and TRBJ2-5; TRBD1 is the table's D call, not checked against the DNA. The receptor was derived from an adult man with Graves' hyperthyroidism. Source material: peripheral blood or thyroid tissue (not recorded which). CDR3 in amino acids: CSGGQGVHT.